The 28 T cell receptor beta chains given below trace back to one sample, sequenced in a study of blood T cells in healthy people across ages. Through a sample-barcoded 5' primer and a J-beta primer mix, a second PCR was run for roughly 7 to 11 cycles. TCRdb passed the 5' RACE reads through MiXCR, listing each CDR3 protein once. Altogether more than 800,000 distinct CDR3 sequences are present, around 26% being singletons, with the ten largest covering roughly a sixth. Sequencing was performed on blood. The receptors were gathered from a woman aged 80 or older in good health.

This clonotype occurred many times. The chain carries TRBV5-1 and TRBJ2-7, with a tentative D call TRBD1 (5 bases). V was trimmed by 2 bases and J by 3 bases, leaving 12 bases between them. The CDR3 has 14 amino acids. Germline-derived CDR1 and CDR2 are SGHRS and YFSETQ. This CDR3 is CASSFSDKFYEQYF. The CDR3 region has the DNA TGCGCCAGCAGCTTTTCGGACAAATTCTACGAGCAGTACTTC.

This clonotype was detected many times. The CDR3 reads CASSVGANLNLGGGAGTYNEQFF. CDR3 DNA: TGTGCCAGCAGCGTAGGAGCGAATTTAAATCTGGGCGGGGGCGCAGGAACCTACAATGAGCAGTTCTTC. The chain carries TRBV9 and TRBJ2-1, with a tentative D call TRBD2 (7 bases). CDR3 size: 23 residues. The germline V gene encodes CDR1 SGDLS and CDR2 YYNGEE. Trimming took off 0 bases at V and 2 bases at J, with 33 bases between the two ends.

In this sample, this clonotype turned up many times. The gene calls are TRBV12-3 or TRBV12-4 and TRBJ2-5; D gene uncertain. The CDR3 length is 16 residues. V was clipped by 1 base and J by 1 base, with 13 bases between them. CDR3 bases: TGTGCCAGCAGTTTAGTGCGAACCCTCATCCAAGAGACCCAGTACTTC. This sequence encodes CASSLVRTLIQETQYF.

V is TRBV20-1 and J is TRBJ1-2, with a weak D call TRBD1 (5 bases). Per germline, CDR1 DFQATT and CDR2 SNEGSKA (reference sequence). CDR3 length: 13 residues. V was cut by 4 bases and J by 4 bases, with 13 bases left in between. The CDR3 DNA is TGCAGTGCTAACCCGGGGGGAGGCTATGGCTACACCTTC. Its protein product is CSANPGGGYGYTF.

Of note for this clonotype: A single base separates this from a much larger clone, so it may be a read error. V usage is TRBV18 and J usage is TRBJ2-7; 11 bases agree with TRBD2. This CDR3 has 15 residues. Germline-derived CDR1 and CDR2 are KGHSH and LQKENI. V gave up 6 bases and J gave up 7 bases; unmatched junction bases: 11. CDR3 residues: CASSTTSGGSIEQYF. The CDR3 DNA reads TGTGCCAGCTCGACCACTAGCGGGGGATCGATTGAGCAGTACTTC.

The chain joins TRBV3-1 to TRBJ1-2, with unresolved D. Germline CDR1 is LGHDT and CDR2 is YNNKEL (reference sequence). V lost 4 bases and J lost 1, with 13 bases in between. The CDR3 runs to 15 residues. The CDR3 sequence: CASSRSGSFNYGYTF. The CDR3 region has the DNA TGTGCCAGCAGCCGCTCGGGGTCCTTTAACTATGGCTACACCTTC.

This clonotype occurred a few times. The chain uses TRBV5-1 and TRBJ2-7, with 9 bases that match TRBD1. CDR1 SGHRS and CDR2 YFSETQ come from the germline V gene. The CDR3 extends over 16 amino acids. CDR3 in DNA: TGCGCCGGCAGCTTTTCCCGGGACAGGGTATCGGAGACCCAGTACGTC. It yields the protein CAGSFSRDRVSETQYV.

This clonotype was found a few times. The J gene is TRBJ2-4, the V gene TRBV30; D not certain. Gene TRBJ2-7 matches the end of the DNA better, so the J call may be wrong. This CDR3 spans 13 amino acids. Germline CDR1 GTSNPN, CDR2 SVGIG (reference sequence). CDR3 sequence: CAWSVPPGYEQYF. CDR3 nucleotides: TGTGCCTGGAGTGTACCTCCTGGGTACGAGCAGTACTTC.

A few counts support this clonotype. A much larger clone lies a single base off, so this may be a read error. V is TRBV20-1 and J is TRBJ2-5; 14 bases line up with TRBD2. Germline CDR1 and CDR2: DFQATT and SNEGSKA (reference sequence). V dropped 4 bases and J dropped 11; count of bases not matched to a gene: 15. This CDR3 is 16 amino acids long. In DNA, the CDR3 is TGCAGTGCTACCAGACTAGCGGGGGGGGCCGGAAATGAGCAGTACTTC. This encodes CSATRLAGGAGNEQYF.

Comment on this clonotype: A much larger clone is a single base away; this may be a read error. The CDR3 protein is CANSFSSGGMTTQYF. The DNA of the CDR3 is TGTGCCAACAGCTTCTCTAGCGGGGGAATGACTACGCAGTATTTT. V usage is TRBV7-2 and J usage is TRBJ2-3; 10 positions match TRBD2. CDR3 length: 15 amino acids. Germline V gene sequence: CDR1 SGHTA, CDR2 FQGNSA. Combining the CDR3 with reference TRBV7-2 and TRBJ2-3 gives the whole variable domain GAGVSQSPSNKVTEKGKDVELRCDPISGHTALYWYRQSLGQGLEFLIYFQGNSAPDKSGLPSDRFSAERTGGSVSTLTIQRTQQEDSAVYLCANSFSSGGMTTQYFGPGTRLTVL.

In its sample, this clonotype was seen a few times. CDR3 sequence reads: CASSQDPLLAGVPETQYF. Written as DNA, the CDR3 is TGCGCCAGCAGCCAAGATCCCTTACTGGCGGGGGTTCCGGAGACCCAGTACTTC. The gene calls are TRBV4-3 and TRBJ2-5, with 7 bases lining up with TRBD2. Losses at the gene ends were 0 bases for V and 5 bases for J; bases not matched to a gene: 15. CDR3 size: 18 residues. Germline lookup yields CDR1 LGHNA and CDR2 YSLEER.

At least ten counts were recorded for this clonotype. This chain uses TRBV2 with TRBJ2-1; 9 nucleotides line up with TRBD1. V gave up 6 bases and J gave up 1 base; unmatched junction bases: 4. Germline loops: CDR1 SNHLY, CDR2 FYNNEI. The CDR3 is 15 residues long. The CDR3 region has the DNA TGTGCCAGCAGAGGACAGGGGAAGTCCTACAATGAGCAGTTCTTC. Translated: CASRGQGKSYNEQFF.

This clonotype was observed at least ten times. The chain carries TRBV28 and TRBJ2-7; D is possibly TRBD1 (6 bases). The CDR3 is 15 amino acids. Germline loops: CDR1 MDHEN, CDR2 SYDVKM. Trimming stripped 3 bases from V and 5 bases from J, with 17 bases between. CDR3 sequence (DNA): TGTGCCAGCAGTTTTACAGGACAGAACTTCCACGAGCAGTACTTC. Residues: CASSFTGQNFHEQYF.

Comments on this clonotype: A much larger clone is a single base away; this may be a read error. This rearrangement joins TRBV20-1 to TRBJ1-2; 7 nucleotides agree with TRBD1. The germline V gene has CDR1 DFQATT and CDR2 SNEGSKA (reference sequence). This CDR3 spans 14 amino acids. The CDR3 region is CSASSGGSNHGYTF. For the CDR3, the DNA is TGCAGTGCTAGCTCAGGGGGTTCTAACCATGGCTACACCTTC.

The chain links TRBV9 to TRBJ1-2; a possible D gene is TRBD1 (6 bases). CDR1 is SGDLS and CDR2 is YYNGEE in the germline V gene. The V end lost 0 bases, the J end lost 6 bases, and 12 bases lay between the germline ends. The CDR3 runs 14 residues. CDR3 sequence reads: CASSVGQAGDGYTF. The CDR3 DNA is TGTGCCAGCAGCGTAGGACAGGCCGGGGATGGCTACACCTTC.

This clonotype was detected a few times. The chain has TRBV30 and TRBJ1-1; D gene uncertain. Germline-derived CDR1 and CDR2 are GTSNPN and SVGIG (reference sequence). Trimming cost V 2 bases and J 2 bases, with 6 bases left between them. This CDR3 has 12 amino acids. CDR3 nucleotides: TGTGCCTGGAGTTTTGCAAACACTGAAGCTTTCTTT. This codes for CAWSFANTEAFF.

Details on this clonotype: Relative to the germline gene, one junction end is altered; a read error may explain this. The gene calls are TRBV29-1 and TRBJ1-4; TRBD1 agrees at 9 bases. The CDR3 is made up of 13 amino acids. Looked up from germline, CDR1 is SQVTM and CDR2 is ANQGSEA. The CDR3 loop reads CSVAGQGGEKRFF. The CDR3 nucleotides read TGCAGCGTTGCGGGACAGGGAGGTGAAAAACGGTTTTTT.

CDR3 residues: CASSSRQGRQETQYF. Here the CDR3 DNA reads TGCGCCAGCAGCTCCAGACAGGGGAGACAAGAGACCCAGTACTTC. The rearrangement links TRBV5-1 to TRBJ2-5; 8 bases line up with TRBD1. The ends lost 3 bases at V and 2 bases at J; junction bases unmatched: 6. Germline V CDR1 and CDR2: SGHRS, YFSETQ. The CDR3 totals 15 residues.

This clonotype was seen many times. CDR3 residues: CASSKRTGGSYGYTF. Here the CDR3 DNA reads TGTGCCAGCAGTAAGCGGACAGGGGGAAGTTATGGCTACACCTTC. The V gene is TRBV27, the J gene TRBJ1-2; TRBD1 aligns across 10 bases. Losses at the gene ends were 5 bases for V and 5 bases for J; bases not matched to a gene: 8. The germline CDR1 and CDR2 sequences are MNHEY and SMNVEV (reference sequence). This CDR3 has 15 amino acids.

This clonotype was recorded a few times. The chain joins TRBV6-5 to TRBJ1-1; 7 nucleotides match TRBD1. CDR3 size: 14 residues. V lost 6 bases to trimming and J lost 0 bases; unmatched junction nucleotides: 4. Germline V gene sequence: CDR1 MNHEY, CDR2 SVGAGI. This CDR3 reads CASRRDRLNTEAFF. The CDR3 region has the DNA TGTGCCAGCAGAAGGGACAGATTGAACACTGAAGCTTTCTTT.

Points on this clonotype: Just one base apart from a much larger clone, this may be a read error. The chain has TRBV5-1 and TRBJ2-7, with 9 bases that match TRBD1. CDR3 length: 16 amino acids. Looked up from germline, CDR1 is SGHRS and CDR2 is YFSETQ. The V and J ends lost 2 bases and 7 bases, in that order; junction bases with no gene match: 13. The CDR3 reads CASSLTTGGVGNEQYF. The CDR3 DNA follows: TGCGCCAGCAGCTTAACCACAGGGGGCGTCGGGAATGAGCAGTACTTC. Supplemented by reference TRBV5-1 and TRBJ2-7, the full variable domain reads KAGVTQTPRYLIKTRGQQVTLSCSPISGHRSVSWYQQTPGQGLQFLFEYFSETQRNKGNFPGRFSGRQFSNSRSEMNVSTLELGDSALYLCASSLTTGGVGNEQYFGPGTRLTVT.

This clonotype was observed a handful of times. The chain links TRBV20-1 to TRBJ1-4, with D hard to call. The CDR3 length is 13 residues. Trimming took 3 bases from V and 0 from J, leaving 5 bases between them. Germline V gives CDR1 DFQATT, CDR2 SNEGSKA (reference sequence). The CDR3 bases are TGCAGTGCTAGGGAAGCAACTAATGAAAAACTGTTTTTT. Residues: CSAREATNEKLFF.

Only a few counts were recorded for this clonotype. This chain links TRBV20-1 with TRBJ1-1, with 7 bases aligning to TRBD1. This CDR3 has 13 amino acids. After removal of 5 bases from V and 1 base from J, the junction contained 4 bases not matched to a gene. Looked up from germline, CDR1 is DFQATT and CDR2 is SNEGSKA (reference sequence). The CDR3 DNA reads TGCAGTGCTGCGGCAGGGGGGAACACTGAAGCTTTCTTT. This sequence encodes CSAAAGGNTEAFF.

This clonotype was found many times. The chain recombines TRBV7-2 with TRBJ1-5; possibly TRBD1 for D (5 bases). The germline CDR1 and CDR2 sequences are SGHTA and FQGNSA. Trimming took off 5 bases at V and 4 bases at J, with 15 bases between the two ends. The CDR3 is 15 amino acids. The CDR3 bases are TGTGCCAGCAGCCCTAGGTGGGGCCCAAATCAGCCCCAGCATTTT. Its protein product is CASSPRWGPNQPQHF. The entire variable domain, with the rest obtained from reference TRBV7-2 and TRBJ1-5, is as follows: GAGVSQSPSNKVTEKGKDVELRCDPISGHTALYWYRQSLGQGLEFLIYFQGNSAPDKSGLPSDRFSAERTGGSVSTLTIQRTQQEDSAVYLCASSPRWGPNQPQHFGDGTRLSIL.

The chain recombines TRBV12-3 or TRBV12-4 with TRBJ2-2, with D unresolved. Trimming left V 3 bases short and J 7 bases short, with 18 bases between. CDR3 size: 16 residues. The CDR3 reads CASSFIAGLPSGELFF. DNA for the CDR3: TGTGCCAGCAGTTTTATCGCAGGTTTGCCCAGCGGGGAGCTGTTTTTT.

On this clonotype: This sequence may be a read error, since a much larger clone differs from it by one base. This rearrangement joins TRBV2 to TRBJ2-7; tentative D call: TRBD1 (6 bases). CDR1 and CDR2 from the germline V gene are SNHLY and FYNNEI. The V and J ends lost 7 bases and 2 bases respectively, with 15 bases between them. The CDR3 is made up of 14 amino acids. CDR3 residues: CASNGDTGTYEQYF. The CDR3 DNA sequence: TGTGCCAGCAATGGGGACACTGGAACCTACGAGCAGTACTTC.

On this clonotype: A much larger clone sits a single nucleotide away, making a read error possible. The rearrangement joins TRBV6-5 to TRBJ1-4; 7 nucleotides agree with TRBD1. The trim removed 6 bases at V and 3 bases at J, leaving 4 bases unmatched. The CDR3 runs 14 residues. Germline V CDR1 and CDR2: MNHEY, SVGAGI. CDR3 in amino acids: CASRYGTANEKLFF. In DNA form, the CDR3 reads TGTGCCAGCAGGTATGGGACAGCTAATGAAAAACTGTTTTTT.

This clonotype has more than one count but fewer than ten. This chain uses TRBV14 with TRBJ2-6; D might be TRBD1 (5 bases). V lost 1 base to trimming and J lost 4 bases, with 20 bases between them. The CDR3 extends over 19 amino acids. Per the germline V gene, CDR1 is SGHDN and CDR2 is FVKESK. The CDR3 region is CASSQVNMRQRIGANVLTF. The CDR3, as DNA: TGTGCCAGCAGCCAAGTGAATATGCGACAGAGAATAGGGGCCAACGTCCTGACTTTC.